Listed here are 11 T cell receptor beta chains from one sample, sequenced in a study of T cell responses to AZD1222 COVID-19 vaccine. Repertoires were generated with immunoSEQ multiplex PCR, while TCRdb's copy carries only in-frame clones and drops some. Seen here are about 140,000 clones, approximately 92% observed once, and the top ten hold 3% to 3.5%. The sample in question was peripheral blood, obtained on day 0 of AZD1222 vaccination. Every receptor here comes from an adult in good health.

This clone was detected once. V usage is TRBV4-2 and J usage is TRBJ1-3; D possibly corresponds to TRBD1 (6 bases). The CDR3 runs 18 residues. Per germline, CDR1 LGHNA and CDR2 YNFKEQ. Deletions cut 5 bases from V and 6 bases from J, with 26 bases between. The CDR3 protein is CASSYQEWAGASENTIYF. The CDR3 DNA follows: TGTGCCAGCAGCTACCAAGAATGGGCAGGGGCCTCGGAAAACACCATATATTTT.

CDR3 amino acids: CASSLGTVNEKLFF. CDR3 sequence (DNA): TGTGCCAGCAGCCTCGGGACAGTGAATGAAAAACTGTTTTTT. The rearrangement links TRBV5-6 to TRBJ1-4, with 7 bases that match TRBD1. This CDR3 is 14 amino acids long. CDR1 is SGHDT and CDR2 is YYEEEE in the germline V gene. The V segment lost 4 bases and the J segment 5 bases; nucleotides outside the gene matches: 5.

The J gene is TRBJ2-1, the V gene TRBV12-5; the match to TRBD1 covers 7 bases. The V gene end was trimmed by 6 bases and the J gene end by 5 bases; junction bases not matched to a gene: 7. Germline CDR1 and CDR2: LGHNT and FRNRAP. The CDR3 runs to 14 residues. Here the CDR3 reads CASGIGTVNNEQFF. The CDR3 DNA follows: TGTGCTAGTGGCATCGGGACAGTAAACAATGAGCAGTTCTTC.

The genes are TRBV7-9 and TRBJ2-1, with 9 bases matching TRBD2. Germline V lookup: CDR1 SEHNR, CDR2 FQNEAQ (reference sequence). Trimming removed 5 bases from V and 2 bases from J; junction bases left unmatched: 4. This CDR3 has 15 residues. CDR3 nucleotide sequence: TGTGCCAGCAGCCGAGGGACTAGCCCCTACAATGAGCAGTTCTTC. Protein sequence: CASSRGTSPYNEQFF.

The chain joins TRBV7-2 to TRBJ1-5, with 7 bases lining up with TRBD1. The CDR3 is 15 residues long. Germline V CDR1 and CDR2: SGHTA, FQGNSA. V lost 4 bases, J lost 0 bases, and 3 bases stayed unmatched. Here the CDR3 reads CASSWDSSSNQPQHF. In DNA, the CDR3 is TGTGCCAGCAGCTGGGACAGCTCTAGCAATCAGCCCCAGCATTTT.

In nucleotides, the CDR3 is TGTGCCTGGCACGGACCGCTTGACGGCTACGAGCAGTACTTC. Translating it yields CAWHGPLDGYEQYF. The chain carries TRBV30 and TRBJ2-7; D uncertain. The CDR3 has 14 residues. CDR1 GTSNPN and CDR2 SVGIG come from the germline V gene (reference sequence). V dropped 5 bases and J dropped 3 bases, with 17 bases sitting between them.

The table lists this clone with a count of one. The rearrangement links TRBV18 to TRBJ2-7; D gene ambiguous. CDR3 length: 12 amino acids. Germline CDR1 reads KGHSH; CDR2 reads LQKENI. V lost 3 bases and J lost 4, with 7 bases in between. CDR3 sequence (DNA): TGTGCCAGCTCACCTACGGATTACGAGCAGTACTTC. Protein sequence: CASSPTDYEQYF.

The chain couples TRBV6-5 to TRBJ1-4; TRBD1 matches 10 bases. Germline CDR1 reads MNHEY; CDR2 reads SVGAGI. This CDR3 has 15 amino acids. With 4 bases clipped from V and 6 bases from J, the junction kept 5 bases outside the gene matches. The CDR3: CASSSPGTGDEKLFF. In DNA, the CDR3 is TGTGCCAGCAGTTCCCCCGGGACAGGGGATGAAAAACTGTTTTTT.

This chain uses TRBV19 with TRBJ2-1, with 9 bases matching TRBD1. The CDR3 totals 13 residues. The V gene's germline CDR1 is LNHDA and CDR2 SQIVND (reference sequence). V was pared by 8 bases and J by 7 bases, with 6 bases of the junction left unmatched. CDR3 sequence: CASENRGQNEQFF. The CDR3 DNA follows: TGTGCCAGTGAGAACAGGGGGCAGAATGAGCAGTTCTTC. The entire variable domain, with the rest obtained from reference TRBV19 and TRBJ2-1, is as follows: DGGITQSPKYLFRKEGQNVTLSCEQNLNHDAMYWYRQDPGQGLRLIYYSQIVNDFQKGDIAEGYSVSREKKESFPLTVTSAQKNPTAFYLCASENRGQNEQFFGPGTRLTVL.

The V call is TRBV12-3 or TRBV12-4, the J call TRBJ2-3, with D perhaps matching TRBD2 (6 bases). The CDR3 has 12 residues. Trimming left V 5 bases short and J 8 bases short, with 11 bases between. The CDR3 here is CASSGRRGTQYF. The CDR3 region has the DNA TGTGCCAGCAGTGGGAGGAGGGGTACGCAGTATTTT.

This rearrangement joins TRBV3-1 (or the pseudogene TRBV3-2) to TRBJ2-7; TRBD2 agrees at 14 bases. CDR3 size: 19 residues. V was clipped by 3 bases and J by 0 bases; unmatched bases: 10. The germline V gene encodes CDR1 LGHDT and CDR2 YNNKEL (reference sequence). The CDR3 DNA is TGTGCCAGCAGCCAGGAAGGACTAGCGGGAGGCTTCTTCTCCTACGAGCAGTACTTC. Its protein product is CASSQEGLAGGFFSYEQYF.